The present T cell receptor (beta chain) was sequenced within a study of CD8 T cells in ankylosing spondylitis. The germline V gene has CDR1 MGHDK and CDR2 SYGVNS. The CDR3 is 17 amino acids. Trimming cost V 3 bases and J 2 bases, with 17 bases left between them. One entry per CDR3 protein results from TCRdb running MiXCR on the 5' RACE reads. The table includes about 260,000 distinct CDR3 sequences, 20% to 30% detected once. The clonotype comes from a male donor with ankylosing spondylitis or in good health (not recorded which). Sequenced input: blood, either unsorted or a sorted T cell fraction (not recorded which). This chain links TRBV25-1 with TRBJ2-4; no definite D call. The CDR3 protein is CASSDIGGDGSKNIQYF. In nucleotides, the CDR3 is TGTGCCAGCAGTGATATTGGCGGTGATGGGTCCAAAAACATTCAGTACTTC.